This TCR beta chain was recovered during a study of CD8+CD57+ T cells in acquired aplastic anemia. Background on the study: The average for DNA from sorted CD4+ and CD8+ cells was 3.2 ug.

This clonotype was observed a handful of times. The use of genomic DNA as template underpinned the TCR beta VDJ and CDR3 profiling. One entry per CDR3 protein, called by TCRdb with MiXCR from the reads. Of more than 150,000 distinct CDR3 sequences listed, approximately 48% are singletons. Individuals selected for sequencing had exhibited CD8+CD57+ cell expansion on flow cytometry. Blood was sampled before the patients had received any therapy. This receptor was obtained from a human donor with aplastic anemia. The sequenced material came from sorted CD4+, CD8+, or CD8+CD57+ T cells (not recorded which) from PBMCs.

The CDR3, as DNA: TGTGCCAGCAGTGAAGGGGGTGGGGGGACCCTGGGTAATTCACCCCTCCACTTT. It translates to CASSEGGGGTLGNSPLHF. V and J are TRBV6-1 and TRBJ1-6; D might be TRBD1 (5 bases). V was trimmed by 1 base and J by 6 bases, leaving 19 bases between them. The germline CDR1 and CDR2 sequences are MNHNS and SASEGT. The length of the CDR3 is 18 residues.